Following are 5 T cell receptor beta chains from one sample sequenced in a study of T cells expressing NK-cell markers. TCRdb reprocessed the 5' RACE reads, with one entry per CDR3 protein and no DNA. The sample has 500,000 to 700,000 distinct CDR3 sequences, and its top ten clones hold approximately 3.5%. Sequenced sample: blood T cells: a sorted CD56 or NKG2C T cell subset, CD4+ or CD8+ T cells, or bulk PBMC T cells (not recorded which). These receptors were collected from a man aged 18 to 35 in good health.

V gene TRBV20-1 combines with J gene TRBJ2-7. Per the germline V gene, CDR1 is DFQATT and CDR2 is SNEGSKA (reference sequence). The CDR3 totals 13 residues. The chain's CDR3 is CSARWVTDYEQYF.

The chain uses TRBV27 and TRBJ2-1; TCRdb's D gene call, TRBD1, goes unchecked for lack of DNA. Germline CDR1 reads MNHEY; CDR2 reads SMNVEV (reference sequence). The CDR3 has 11 amino acids. Here the CDR3 reads CASSSGQGEFF.

The J gene is TRBJ2-2, the V gene TRBV29-1; no DNA is available, so the TRBD1 call from TCRdb remains unchecked. The CDR3 spans 17 residues. Germline V gene sequence: CDR1 SQVTM, CDR2 ANQGSEA. The CDR3 sequence is CSVEDSATGGFNGELFF.

The chain couples TRBV28 to TRBJ2-7; there is no DNA to check the TCRdb D call of TRBD1. The germline gives CDR1 MDHEN, CDR2 SYDVKM. The CDR3 runs 13 residues. CDR3 residues: CASSLLGVEEQYF.

CDR3 sequence: CASSLGGLRYEQFF. This chain uses TRBV28 with TRBJ2-1; TCRdb's D call, TRBD1, is unchecked because there is no DNA. CDR3 size: 14 residues. In germline, CDR1 is MDHEN, CDR2 SYDVKM. The complete variable domain, with remaining parts taken from reference TRBV28 and TRBJ2-1, reads DVKVTQSSRYLVKRTGEKVFLECVQDMDHENMFWYRQDPGLGLRLIYFSYDVKMKEKGDIPEGYSVSREKKERFSLILESASTNQTSMYLCASSLGGLRYEQFFGPGTRLTVL.